The sample holds many counts of the clone carrying this T cell receptor beta chain. Its target is unknown. A much larger clone is a single base away; this may be a read error. The conserved phenylalanine or tryptophan is not found at the CDR3 terminus, so this likely reflects a read error. The data belong to a study of T cells in Graves' hyperthyroidism and ophthalmopathy. General study points: Before onset, by a median of around 6.4 months, the model predicted ophthalmopathy.

Clinicians diagnosed patients from clinical symptoms, serum thyroxine and TRAb, thyroid ultrasound and orbital computed tomography. What was amplified from RNA transcripts were TCR beta CDR3 regions. The HTBI primer set served for first-round RT-PCR of the TCR CDR3. In TCRdb, the multiplex PCR reads were re-called with MiXCR into one record per CDR3 protein. This table holds about 250,000 distinct CDR3 sequences, more than 20% found once. Trimming took 5 bases from V and 2 from J; bases not matched to a gene: 10. The CDR3 sequence is 15 residues long. Per the germline V gene, CDR1 is SQVTM and CDR2 is ANQGSEA.

The chain employs TRBV29-1 and TRBJ2-7; 9 bases are a match to TRBD1. The receptor's source is a woman between 35 and 50 years old with Graves' ophthalmopathy. Sequencing was carried out using blood. The CDR3 reads CSVSRPGQGTYEQYL. In DNA, the CDR3 is TGCAGCGTTTCTCGTCCGGGACAGGGCACCTACGAGCAGTACCTC.